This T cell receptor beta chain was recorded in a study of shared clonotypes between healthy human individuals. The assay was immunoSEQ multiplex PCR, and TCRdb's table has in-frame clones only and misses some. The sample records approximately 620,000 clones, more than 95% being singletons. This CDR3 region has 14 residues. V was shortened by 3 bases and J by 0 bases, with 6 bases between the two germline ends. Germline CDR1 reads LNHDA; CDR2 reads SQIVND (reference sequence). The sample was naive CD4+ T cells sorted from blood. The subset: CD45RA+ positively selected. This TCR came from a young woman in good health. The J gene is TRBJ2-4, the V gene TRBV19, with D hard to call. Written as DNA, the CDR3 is TGTGCCAGTAGTATTAGCCTAGCCAAAAACATTCAGTACTTC. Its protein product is CASSISLAKNIQYF.